A selection of T cell receptor beta chains follows, all from one sample in a study of CD8 T cells in Susac syndrome. TCRdb re-analysed the immunoSEQ multiplex PCR reads in MiXCR, keeping a single row per CDR3 protein. The data show just over 150,000 distinct CDR3 sequences, around 95% seen once. Sequencing input: CD8+ T cells from PBMCs. The source is a human donor with multiple sclerosis. Both conserved end residues are part of each CDR3. D genes are given only for firm matches. A clone size is listed for some rows: how often the clone was seen (once, few, many), or a class if it is expanded.

>NA|TRBJ1-1|NA|TRBV7-9
CASSLGTPVTAFF
>once|TRBJ2-6|NA|TRBV5-6
CASSLDQGGGANVLTF
>NA|TRBJ2-1|TRBD1|TRBV20-1
CSAGGVWDSGPYNEQFF
>NA|TRBJ2-1|NA|TRBV9
CASSAYRGPDEQFF
>NA|TRBJ2-1|TRBD2|TRBV12-3/TRBV12-4
CASIGTTDSSYNEQFF
>NA|TRBJ1-2|NA|TRBV30
CAWTLTSPGYGYTF
>NA|TRBJ1-2|TRBD1|TRBV27
CASSSRGQGHYGYTF
>NA|TRBJ2-1|NA|TRBV20-1
CSARDHSYNEQFF
>NA|TRBJ1-1|TRBD1|TRBV3-1
CASSVTGQGTEAFF
>NA|TRBJ2-5|NA|TRBV7-9
CASRLGGRETQYF
>NA|TRBJ1-1|NA|TRBV4-1
CASSQDVAGNTEAFF
>NA|TRBJ1-2|NA|TRBV4-1
CASSQEGGHGYTF
>NA|TRBJ2-2|TRBD2|TRBV29-1
CSVTGGTGELFF
>NA|TRBJ2-2|NA|TRBV6-5
CASSYVGGELFF
>NA|TRBJ1-1|NA|TRBV3-1
CASSQVGPWRFGNTEAFF
>NA|TRBJ1-5|NA|TRBV5-1
CASSLRPGDQPQHF
>NA|TRBJ2-2|NA|TRBV19
CASSPGDRHTGELFF
>NA|TRBJ1-1|TRBD1|TRBV7-3
CASSPQRTGATEAFF
>NA|TRBJ2-3|NA|TRBV27
CASTAMWQGMADTQYF
>once|TRBJ2-3|NA|TRBV7-9
CASSLPLGTDTQYF
>NA|TRBJ2-2|NA|TRBV13
CASSLEITGELFF
>NA|TRBJ2-7|NA|TRBV7-8
CASSSYPPWGYEQYF
>NA|TRBJ1-6|NA|TRBV23-1
CASSQLENSPLHF
>NA|TRBJ2-5|NA|TRBV7-2
CASSWGGREETQYF
>few|TRBJ2-7|TRBD1|TRBV7-8
CASSPGQGIYEQYF
>NA|TRBJ2-7|NA|TRBV29-1
CSIRGGLSYEQYF
>NA|TRBJ2-2|NA|TRBV12-3/TRBV12-4
CASSGRDGDTGELFF
>NA|TRBJ1-2|TRBD1|TRBV7-9
CASSSSDRPTNYGYTF
>NA|TRBJ2-2|TRBD2|TRBV2
CASNYRTSGGPNTGELFF
>NA|TRBJ1-1|NA|TRBV30
CAWSQGSEAFF
>NA|TRBJ2-4|NA|TRBV7-2
CASSSGGLDIQYF
>NA|TRBJ2-2|TRBD1|TRBV29-1
CSVLETGGTGELFF
>NA|TRBJ1-3|NA|TRBV5-1
CASSLEPGESTIYF
>NA|TRBJ2-7|NA|TRBV6-1
CAGQDVRSYEQYF
>NA|TRBJ1-1|TRBD1|TRBV4-2
CASSQEGQIEAFF
>NA|TRBJ2-1|TRBD2|TRBV9
CASSAGGTLPVQFF
>NA|TRBJ1-2|NA|TRBV5-1
CASTEGDYGYTF
>NA|TRBJ1-2|NA|TRBV29-1
CSAYGYTF
>once|TRBJ2-7|NA|TRBV29-1
CSVEIIDSYEQYF
>NA|TRBJ2-2|TRBD2|TRBV29-1
CSVESGGALGGELFF
>NA|TRBJ2-7|NA|TRBV9
CASSVEREATYEQYF
>NA|TRBJ2-5|NA|TRBV23-1
CASSQGPGGRLETQYF
>NA|TRBJ2-1|TRBD2|TRBV7-9
CASRAGDYSYNEQFF
>NA|TRBJ1-1|TRBD1|TRBV29-1
CSGGPIGQGDTEAFF
>once|TRBJ2-6|TRBD1|TRBV29-1
CSVAGTGVSGANVLTF
>NA|TRBJ2-7|TRBD1|TRBV6-2/TRBV6-3
CASSYGTGLYEQYF